This entry concerns a single T cell receptor (beta chain). Through a sample-barcoded 5' primer and a J-beta primer mix, a second PCR was run for about 6 to 11 cycles. MiXCR, run by TCRdb on the 5' RACE reads, gives a single entry per CDR3 protein. The sample carries around 1,900,000 distinct CDR3 sequences, about two fifths recorded once. This sample was included in a study of blood T cells in healthy people across ages. CDR3 size: 14 residues. CDR1 is GTSNPN, CDR2 SVGIG, per germline (reference sequence). With 3 bases clipped from V and 7 bases from J, the junction kept 7 bases outside the gene matches.

The clonotype comes from a human donor in good health. Material for sequencing was blood. The genes are TRBV30 and TRBJ1-4, with 8 positions matching TRBD1. CDR3 region: CAWRHTGGAEKLFF. The CDR3 nucleotides are TGTGCCTGGAGACACACAGGGGGAGCTGAAAAACTGTTTTTT.